This T cell receptor beta chain was sequenced in a study of blood T cell repertoires in COVID-19. This study enrolled people aged about 18 to 100 from 20 to 25 US geographic areas. Cohort placement rested on clinical history that participants reported themselves. Authors' data handling: Amplified reference gene primers provided the basis for estimating nucleated cell counts. Using immunoSEQ multiplex PCR, the repertoire was profiled, and TCRdb retains in-frame clones only, with some absent. Clone size and the V and J calls come from that table; the DNA yielded D and trimming. Here the sample spans a few hundred thousand clones, roughly 84% being singletons. Trimming removed 3 bases at V and 4 bases at J, with 7 bases between. The CDR3 has 12 amino acids.

This clonotype was obtained from a woman aged 25 to 39 who had recovered from COVID-19. This rearrangement joins TRBV12-3 or TRBV12-4 to TRBJ2-7; D is ambiguous. What was sequenced was PBMCs or T cells enriched from blood (not recorded which). The CDR3 coding sequence is TGTGCCAGCAGTTTTACATTGTACGAGCAGTACTTC. Protein sequence: CASSFTLYEQYF.